This T cell receptor beta chain came from a study of technical replicates of blood from a handful of donors. The method was immunoSEQ multiplex PCR; TCRdb's version includes in-frame clones alone and lacks a portion of them. Here the sample spans approximately 59,000 clones, about 90% being singletons. The germline CDR1 and CDR2 sequences are SGHAT and FQNNGV. Trimming took 3 bases from V and 5 from J, leaving 16 bases between them. The CDR3 has 15 amino acids. The TCR originated in a human donor in good health. Some clones in this sample may be carry-over from other donors' samples. The genes are TRBV11-2 and TRBJ2-5; tentative D call: TRBD1 (5 bases). Sequencing input: PBMCs. CDR3 in amino acids: CASSFGSSKGETQYF. The CDR3 DNA sequence: TGTGCCAGCAGCTTTGGTAGCTCTAAGGGGGAGACCCAGTACTTC.